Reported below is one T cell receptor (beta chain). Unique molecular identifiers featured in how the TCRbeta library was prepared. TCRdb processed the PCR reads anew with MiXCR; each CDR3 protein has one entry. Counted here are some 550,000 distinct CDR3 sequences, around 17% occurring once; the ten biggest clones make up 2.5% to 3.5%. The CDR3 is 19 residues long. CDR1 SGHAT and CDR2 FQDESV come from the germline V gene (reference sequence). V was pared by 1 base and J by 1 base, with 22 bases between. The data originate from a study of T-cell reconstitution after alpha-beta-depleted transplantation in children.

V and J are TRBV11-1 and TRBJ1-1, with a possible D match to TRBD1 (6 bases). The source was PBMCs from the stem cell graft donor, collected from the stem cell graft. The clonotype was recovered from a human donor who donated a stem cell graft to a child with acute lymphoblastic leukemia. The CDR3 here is CASSLVRYRDGDRNTEAFF. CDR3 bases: TGTGCCAGCAGCTTAGTCCGATACAGGGACGGAGATAGGAACACTGAAGCTTTCTTT.